Below are 18 T cell receptor beta chains sequenced from a single sample in a study of blood T cell repertoires in COVID-19. Measured with immunoSEQ multiplex PCR; TCRdb has only the in-frame clones, and not every one. The data show approximately 190,000 clones, around four fifths seen once. The material sequenced was peripheral blood. The receptors stem from a human donor in a cohort sampled during active COVID-19.

This chain's CDR3 is CASSMTRQGAGNTIYF. Here the CDR3 DNA reads TGTGCCAGTAGTATGACAAGACAGGGCGCTGGAAACACCATATATTTT. The V call is TRBV19, the J call TRBJ1-3; 7 bases fit TRBD1. Trimming removed 3 bases from V and 2 bases from J; junction bases left unmatched: 7. CDR1 is LNHDA and CDR2 is SQIVND in the germline V gene (reference sequence). The CDR3 spans 16 residues.

J is TRBJ2-1 and V is TRBV9, with 12 bases that match TRBD2. Trimming cost V 3 bases and J 5 bases; bases outside gene matches: 3. Germline loops: CDR1 SGDLS, CDR2 YYNGEE. The length of the CDR3 is 15 residues. The chain's CDR3 is CASSGLAGGHNEQFF. CDR3 nucleotides: TGTGCCAGCAGCGGCCTAGCGGGAGGGCACAATGAGCAGTTCTTC.

The genes are TRBV7-2 and TRBJ2-7, with a weak D call TRBD2 (6 bases). V was shortened by 0 bases and J by 4 bases, with 13 bases between the two germline ends. The CDR3 runs 15 residues. The germline V gene encodes CDR1 SGHTA and CDR2 FQGNSA. CDR3 DNA sequence: TGTGCCAGCAGCTTAGCCACGGGGGTGGGGTACGAGCAGTACTTC. This sequence encodes CASSLATGVGYEQYF.

The chain has TRBV2 and TRBJ1-4; a weak D match, TRBD1 (5 bases). Germline lookup yields CDR1 SNHLY and CDR2 FYNNEI. V lost 10 bases, J lost 7 bases, and 16 bases lay in between. The CDR3 runs to 13 residues. The CDR3 protein is CATLSGEGEKLFF. The CDR3 region has the DNA TGTGCCACCCTGTCGGGGGAGGGTGAAAAACTGTTTTTT.

V usage is TRBV28 and J usage is TRBJ1-4, with TRBD1 identical over 11 bases. The CDR3 extends over 17 amino acids. CDR1 MDHEN and CDR2 SYDVKM come from the germline V gene. V lost 2 bases, J lost 9 bases, and 11 bases stayed unmatched. In DNA form, the CDR3 reads TGTGCCAGCAGTTTAGAATCGGACAGGGGGCTTAGGCAAAAACTGTTTTTT. The encoded protein is CASSLESDRGLRQKLFF.

V and J are TRBV2 and TRBJ2-3; no reliable D call. Germline V gene sequence: CDR1 SNHLY, CDR2 FYNNEI. The CDR3 loop spans 14 amino acids. With 3 bases removed from V and 2 bases from J, the gap between germline ends came to 9 bases. CDR3 region: CASSDYSHTDTQYF. The DNA for the CDR3 is TGTGCCAGCAGTGATTACAGCCACACAGATACGCAGTATTTT.

The rearrangement joins TRBV19 to TRBJ1-4; TRBD1 is a possible D gene (6 bases). The germline V gene has CDR1 LNHDA and CDR2 SQIVND (reference sequence). V was cut by 9 bases and J by 5 bases, with 16 bases left in between. This CDR3 region has 14 residues. This chain's CDR3 is CASHGRQVNEKLFF. The DNA for the CDR3 is TGTGCCAGCCACGGCCGACAGGTGAATGAAAAACTGTTTTTT.

This rearrangement joins TRBV5-8 to TRBJ1-2, with D possibly matching TRBD1 (5 bases). The V and J ends lost 4 bases and 3 bases respectively, with 19 bases between them. CDR1 and CDR2 (germline): SGHTS, YDEGEE. CDR3 length: 16 residues. CDR3 region: CASSILDRTNYYGYTF. The CDR3 nucleotides read TGTGCCAGCAGCATACTTGACAGAACTAACTACTATGGCTACACCTTC.

The chain's CDR3 is CASSQAGGPYNEQFF. The CDR3 bases are TGTGCCAGCAGCCAAGCGGGGGGGCCGTACAATGAGCAGTTCTTC. V gene TRBV3-1 (or the pseudogene TRBV3-2) combines with J gene TRBJ2-1; 8 nucleotides line up with TRBD2. CDR3 length: 15 residues. V shed 1 base and J 4 bases; nucleotides not matched to a gene: 3. In germline, CDR1 is LGHDT, CDR2 YNNKEL (reference sequence).

This clone appeared a few times. The CDR3 here is CASSFRGSDTQYF. As DNA, the CDR3 is TGTGCCAGCAGCTTCCGGGGATCAGATACGCAGTATTTT. The V and J genes are TRBV7-8 and TRBJ2-3; the D gene is possibly TRBD2 (5 bases). There are 13 residues in the CDR3. CDR1 is SGHVS and CDR2 is FQNEAQ in the germline V gene. The germline V and J ends were trimmed by 3 bases and 4 bases, with 8 bases remaining between them.

This clone came up once. V is TRBV27 and J is TRBJ2-2; TRBD2 aligns across 14 bases. Trimming removed 1 base from V and 4 bases from J; junction bases left unmatched: 5. This CDR3 region has 18 residues. Germline V gives CDR1 MNHEY, CDR2 SMNVEV (reference sequence). The CDR3 loop reads CASSLYGTSGSFTGELFF. The CDR3 DNA reads TGTGCCAGCAGTTTATATGGGACTAGCGGGAGCTTCACCGGGGAGCTGTTTTTT.

The chain uses TRBV6-1 and TRBJ2-6; weak D call: TRBD1 (5 bases). The germline gives CDR1 MNHNS, CDR2 SASEGT. Trimming took off 0 bases at V and 0 bases at J, with 6 bases between the two ends. The CDR3 loop spans 16 amino acids. DNA for the CDR3: TGTGCCAGCAGTGAAGCGCAGGGCTCTGGGGCCAACGTCCTGACTTTC. Its protein is CASSEAQGSGANVLTF.

The chain uses TRBV2 and TRBJ1-1, with 7 bases aligning to TRBD1. V was pared by 4 bases and J by 4 bases, with 9 bases of the junction left unmatched. This CDR3 comprises 15 residues. The germline V gene encodes CDR1 SNHLY and CDR2 FYNNEI. CDR3 nucleotides: TGTGCCAGCAGTGGCGGTCAGGGGGGCGTCACTGAAGCTTTCTTT. Translating gives CASSGGQGGVTEAFF.

As concerns this clone: The same CDR3 also results from other DNA sequences found in this sample. The chain recombines TRBV3-1 (or the pseudogene TRBV3-2) with TRBJ1-2; 8 nucleotides line up with TRBD1. Trimming took 1 base from V and 5 from J; bases not matched to a gene: 3. The CDR3 consists of 14 residues. CDR1 LGHDT and CDR2 YNNKEL come from the germline V gene (reference sequence). The CDR3 reads CASSQAGQVYGYTF. CDR3 coding DNA: TGTGCCAGCAGCCAAGCGGGACAGGTTTATGGCTACACCTTC.

The rearrangement joins TRBV7-9 to TRBJ1-3; weak D call: TRBD1 (5 bases). The CDR3 length is 16 residues. Germline V gene sequence: CDR1 SEHNR, CDR2 FQNEAQ (reference sequence). V lost 4 bases to trimming and J lost 7 bases, with 20 bases between them. The CDR3 here is CASSSLIGQGSNTIYF. CDR3 coding DNA: TGTGCCAGCAGCTCATTAATCGGGCAGGGTTCGAACACCATATATTTT. The whole variable domain, filled in from reference TRBV7-9 and TRBJ1-3, reads DTGVSQNPRHKITKRGQNVTFRCDPISEHNRLYWYRQTLGQGPEFLTYFQNEAQLEKSRLLSDRFSAERPKGSFSTLEIQRTEQGDSAMYLCASSSLIGQGSNTIYFGEGSWLTVV.

The V and J genes are TRBV7-9 and TRBJ2-2; D possibly corresponds to TRBD1 (7 bases). Trimming pared 5 bases from V and 5 bases from J, leaving 18 bases between. This CDR3 is built from 16 residues. CDR1 and CDR2 from the germline V gene are SEHNR and FQNEAQ (reference sequence). CDR3 coding DNA: TGTGCCAGCAGCCCCCGAGGGGGCGGAGGGACCGGGGAGCTGTTTTTT. This gives the protein CASSPRGGGGTGELFF.

This clone was seen just once. The gene calls are TRBV28 and TRBJ1-6, with D hard to call. The CDR3 runs 14 residues. Germline V lookup: CDR1 MDHEN, CDR2 SYDVKM. V lost 3 bases, J lost 9 bases, and 12 bases lay in between. In DNA form, the CDR3 reads TGTGCCAGCAGTTTCAGGCAGTCATCTTCACCCCTCCACTTT. Translated: CASSFRQSSSPLHF.

In its sample, this clone was seen once. The gene calls are TRBV24-1 and TRBJ2-1; the D gene is possibly TRBD2 (5 bases). Trimming left V 5 bases short and J 8 bases short, with 9 bases between. This CDR3 contains 12 residues. Germline CDR1 and CDR2: KGHDR and SFDVKD. CDR3 in DNA: TGTGCCACCAGTGGGGAGTTACATGAGCAGTTCTTC. This translates into CATSGELHEQFF.